Following are 20 T cell receptor beta chains from one sample sequenced in a study of cytomegalovirus exposure and HLA in healthy donors. PCR employed 60 Vbeta and 13 Jbeta primers. Clones were read by immunoSEQ multiplex PCR, and TCRdb kept only the in-frame ones, dropping some. Recorded for this sample: approximately 50,000 clones. The sequenced material came from PBMCs. The receptors come from a man aged 18 to 29 in good health and CMV-seropositive.

The chain joins TRBV2 to TRBJ1-6; 8 nucleotides align to TRBD1. V lost 7 bases to trimming and J lost 9 bases; unmatched junction nucleotides: 8. CDR1 and CDR2 from the germline V gene are SNHLY and FYNNEI. The CDR3 runs 14 residues. The CDR3 here is CASIRGTGGSPLHF. As DNA, the CDR3 is TGTGCCAGCATTAGGGGAACAGGGGGTTCACCCCTCCACTTT.

This sequence joins TRBV6-5 and TRBJ2-3; D is possibly TRBD2 (5 bases). CDR3 length: 13 residues. Germline CDR1 is MNHEY and CDR2 is SVGAGI. V was cut by 5 bases and J by 4 bases, with 10 bases left in between. CDR3 sequence reads: CASSPQEADTQYF. In DNA, the CDR3 is TGTGCCAGCAGTCCGCAGGAGGCAGATACGCAGTATTTT.

The CDR3: CASSLSAGSSQETQYF. The CDR3, as DNA: TGTGCCAGCAGTTTATCAGCGGGTTCCTCCCAAGAGACCCAGTACTTC. This chain uses TRBV28 with TRBJ2-5, with D tentatively TRBD2 (6 bases). Deletions cut 1 base from V and 1 base from J, with 13 bases between. The CDR3 is 16 residues long. Per germline, CDR1 MDHEN and CDR2 SYDVKM.

The rearrangement links TRBV4-1 to TRBJ2-7; weak D call: TRBD2 (6 bases). Trimming removed 2 bases at V and 3 bases at J, with 35 bases between. The CDR3 extends over 22 amino acids. CDR1 is MGHRA, CDR2 YSYEKL, per germline. CDR3 bases: TGCGCCAGCAGCCAACCCTCCCCCTCACCGTGGTGCTTCGATCAGGGAGGCTACGAGCAGTACTTC. This gives the protein CASSQPSPSPWCFDQGGYEQYF.

The chain carries TRBV5-1 and TRBJ2-1; 7 nucleotides agree with TRBD2. This CDR3 is built from 15 residues. Germline CDR1 and CDR2: SGHRS and YFSETQ. With 1 base clipped from V and 7 bases from J, the junction kept 8 bases outside the gene matches. The CDR3 loop reads CASSLYGGSLNEQFF. The DNA of the CDR3 is TGCGCCAGCAGCTTGTATGGCGGGAGCCTAAATGAGCAGTTCTTC.

The chain couples TRBV7-9 to TRBJ2-3, with 8 nucleotides matching TRBD1. Germline V gene lookup returns CDR1 SEHNR and CDR2 FQNEAQ (reference sequence). After removal of 5 bases from V and 3 bases from J, the junction contained 4 bases not matched to a gene. This CDR3 is 14 amino acids long. CDR3: CASSQRTGTDTQYF. CDR3 sequence (DNA): TGTGCCAGCAGCCAACGGACAGGGACAGATACGCAGTATTTT.

The rearrangement joins TRBV6-1 to TRBJ1-4, with 7 positions matching TRBD1. CDR1 is MNHNS, CDR2 SASEGT, per germline. This CDR3 comprises 15 residues. Trimming removed 8 bases from V and 7 bases from J; junction bases left unmatched: 13. Here the CDR3 reads CASATLQGRPEKLFF. The DNA of the CDR3 is TGTGCCAGCGCGACATTACAGGGGAGGCCTGAAAAACTGTTTTTT.

The J gene is TRBJ1-3, the V gene TRBV2, with unresolved D. This CDR3 comprises 15 residues. Germline V gives CDR1 SNHLY, CDR2 FYNNEI. Trimming cost V 3 bases and J 0 bases, with 9 bases left between them. The CDR3 spells CASSEAANSGNTIYF. As DNA, the CDR3 is TGTGCCAGCAGTGAGGCGGCGAACTCTGGAAACACCATATATTTT. The entire variable domain, with the rest obtained from reference TRBV2 and TRBJ1-3, is as follows: EPEVTQTPSHQVTQMGQEVILRCVPISNHLYFYWYRQILGQKVEFLVSFYNNEISEKSEIFDDQFSVERPDGSNFTLKIRSTKLEDSAMYFCASSEAANSGNTIYFGEGSWLTVV.

The chain employs TRBV30 and TRBJ1-1, with TRBD1 matching over 7 bases. The CDR3 spans 11 residues. Germline V CDR1 and CDR2: GTSNPN, SVGIG (reference sequence). V shed 4 bases and J 8 bases; nucleotides not matched to a gene: 4. Here the CDR3 DNA reads TGTGCCTGGACCACAGGGGCGGAAGCTTTCTTT. Amino acids: CAWTTGAEAFF. The full variable domain, rest sourced from reference TRBV30 and TRBJ1-1, is SQTIHQWPATLVQPVGSPLSLECTVEGTSNPNLYWYRQAAGRGLQLLFYSVGIGQISSEVPQNLSASRPQDRQFILSSKKLLLSDSGFYLCAWTTGAEAFFGQGTRLTVV.

V is TRBV4-2 and J is TRBJ2-1, with D possibly matching TRBD2 (5 bases). The CDR3 has 13 residues. CDR1 and CDR2 from the germline V gene are LGHNA and YNFKEQ. V was clipped by 0 bases and J by 10 bases, with 10 bases between them. CDR3 in DNA: TGTGCCAGCAGCCAAGAACGACGGAGGGAGCAGTTCTTC. This translates into CASSQERRREQFF.

V usage is TRBV28 and J usage is TRBJ2-6; 10 nucleotides align to TRBD1. There are 16 residues in the CDR3. CDR1 and CDR2 (germline): MDHEN, SYDVKM. J gave up 0 bases and V 6 bases, and 2 bases lay outside the gene matches. The CDR3 DNA reads as TGTGCCAGCAGGGGACAGGGGTACTCTGGGGCCAACGTCCTGACTTTC. Amino acids: CASRGQGYSGANVLTF.

The J gene is TRBJ2-7, the V gene TRBV6-5; D is unresolved. The CDR3 length is 12 residues. CDR1 is MNHEY and CDR2 is SVGAGI in the germline V gene. V shed 8 bases and J shed 3 bases, with 11 bases lying between them. The CDR3 spells CASGPAGYEQYF. For the CDR3, the DNA is TGTGCCAGCGGTCCGGCAGGCTACGAGCAGTACTTC.

The V call is TRBV7-9, the J call TRBJ2-7, with 9 positions matching TRBD1. The CDR3 sequence is 16 residues long. V lost 3 bases and J lost 6; bases outside the gene matches: 12. In germline, CDR1 is SEHNR, CDR2 FQNEAQ (reference sequence). The CDR3 sequence: CASSFLQGAILSEQYF. The CDR3 DNA reads TGTGCCAGCAGCTTTTTACAGGGGGCGATTTTAAGCGAGCAGTACTTC.

J is TRBJ2-3 and V is TRBV6-5; D is uncertain. V was pared by 5 bases and J by 0 bases, with 3 bases between. CDR1 is MNHEY and CDR2 is SVGAGI in the germline V gene. The length of the CDR3 is 12 residues. The CDR3 nucleotides read TGTGCCAGCAGTGGCAGCACAGATACGCAGTATTTT. Protein: CASSGSTDTQYF.

CDR3 nucleotides: TGCGCCAGCAGCAAGGGACTAGCGTGGGAGCAGTACTTC. Its protein product is CASSKGLAWEQYF. The chain uses TRBV5-1 and TRBJ2-7; the match to TRBD2 covers 10 bases. Trimming removed 4 bases from V and 7 bases from J; junction bases left unmatched: 5. CDR3 length: 13 residues. Germline V lookup: CDR1 SGHRS, CDR2 YFSETQ. The full variable domain, its missing parts supplied by reference TRBV5-1 and TRBJ2-7, is KAGVTQTPRYLIKTRGQQVTLSCSPISGHRSVSWYQQTPGQGLQFLFEYFSETQRNKGNFPGRFSGRQFSNSRSEMNVSTLELGDSALYLCASSKGLAWEQYFGPGTRLTVT.

The J gene is TRBJ1-1, the V gene TRBV7-9, with D perhaps TRBD1 (5 bases). There are 13 residues in the CDR3. V was trimmed by 5 bases and J by 5 bases, leaving 12 bases between them. Germline V gives CDR1 SEHNR, CDR2 FQNEAQ (reference sequence). The CDR3 is CASSTTGTTEAFF. The CDR3 region has the DNA TGTGCCAGCAGCACCACAGGTACGACTGAAGCTTTCTTT.

The V gene is TRBV2, the J gene TRBJ1-4; 7 bases fit TRBD1. The CDR3 runs to 18 residues. With V trimmed by 2 bases and J by 4 bases, 13 bases remained unmatched. The germline CDR1 and CDR2 sequences are SNHLY and FYNNEI. In nucleotides, the CDR3 is TGTGCCAGCAGTGAATTGGGGGGAGCACAGGGGCTTAATGAAAAACTGTTTTTT. It is translated as CASSELGGAQGLNEKLFF.

The V gene is TRBV30, the J gene TRBJ1-2; a weak D match, TRBD1 (5 bases). The V end lost 3 bases, the J end lost 8 bases, and 10 bases lay between the germline ends. The germline CDR1 and CDR2 sequences are GTSNPN and SVGIG (reference sequence). This CDR3 comprises 11 residues. This CDR3 reads CAWRAGKGYTF. The CDR3 coding sequence is TGTGCCTGGAGGGCAGGGAAAGGCTACACCTTC.

The chain links TRBV5-4 to TRBJ2-3; perhaps TRBD2 as D (6 bases). The germline gives CDR1 SGHNT, CDR2 YYREEE (reference sequence). The CDR3 contains 14 residues. Trimming removed 0 bases from V and 6 bases from J, with 11 bases in between. The CDR3 nucleotides are TGTGCCAGCAGCTTGGGGTGGGGGGAGGATACGCAGTATTTT. Its protein is CASSLGWGEDTQYF.

A remark on this clone: Other DNA sequences in the sample encode the same CDR3. The chain links TRBV10-1 to TRBJ2-7; TRBD1 matches at 8 bases. Germline V gene sequence: CDR1 WNHNN, CDR2 SYGVQD (reference sequence). After removal of 2 bases from V and 2 bases from J, the junction contained 5 bases not matched to a gene. The CDR3 has 15 residues. The CDR3 loop is CASSEGQGRTYEQYF. The CDR3, as DNA: TGCGCCAGCAGTGAGGGACAGGGAAGGACCTACGAGCAGTACTTC.